This TCR beta chain appears in the sequencing data of a study of control samples from healthy donors and cancer patients. Clones were read by immunoSEQ multiplex PCR, and TCRdb kept only the in-frame ones, dropping some. This sample has more than 140,000 clones, with 85% to 95% found just once. This CDR3 is 14 amino acids long. Trimming took 2 bases from V and 5 from J, leaving 12 bases between them. Germline V gene sequence: CDR1 MNHEY, CDR2 SVGAGI. The receptor was derived from a man aged 40-49 years in good health. The chain recombines TRBV6-5 with TRBJ1-1, with D perhaps matching TRBD1 (5 bases). Sequenced sample: blood. Here the CDR3 DNA reads TGTGCCAGCAGTTACCTAACCGGGGGGACTGAAGCTTTCTTT. Translating gives CASSYLTGGTEAFF.